This T cell receptor (beta chain) was recovered during a study of T cells in Graves' hyperthyroidism and ophthalmopathy. Study-level findings and limits: Model predictions of ophthalmopathy came a median approximately 6.8 months before onset. A model of 13 V-J features distinguished ophthalmopathy from stable hyperthyroidism. Among clonotypes expanded in thyroid above 0.001, most were also found in blood.

The TCR beta CDR3 regions underwent amplification using RNA transcripts as the source. TCR CDR3 underwent first-round RT-PCR with the HTBI primer set. TCRdb re-called the multiplex PCR reads with MiXCR, one entry per CDR3 protein. The sample has 450,000 to 550,000 distinct CDR3 sequences, approximately 25% seen once. The CDR3 has 12 amino acids. Per germline, CDR1 MNHEY and CDR2 SVGEGT. The V end lost 1 base, the J end lost 4 bases, and 2 bases lay between the germline ends. The study left out patients who had uncontrolled infection, other autoimmune disease, pregnancy or lactation. This clonotype was detected many times. Its specificity is not known.

Sequenced material: blood. The chain carries TRBV6-2 or TRBV6-3 and TRBJ1-3, with D uncertain. This receptor was taken from a woman under 40 with Graves' ophthalmopathy. CDR3 nucleotides: TGTGCCAGCAGTTACTACGGAAACACCATATATTTT. It encodes CASSYYGNTIYF.